Listed below are T cell receptor beta chains from one sample, sequenced in a study of T cells in Graves' hyperthyroidism and ophthalmopathy. TCRdb ran MiXCR on the multiplex PCR reads and lists one entry per CDR3 protein. The sample records approximately 490,000 distinct CDR3 sequences, less than 25% being singletons. Input material: blood. The source of these receptors is a woman between 65 and 79 years old with Graves' ophthalmopathy. CDR3s leave out the opening cysteine and the closing phenylalanine or tryptophan.

>TRBV20-1|10
SASGSQETQY
>TRBV7-2|9
ASGLTDTQY
>TRBV28|13
ASRAGGLDSYEQY
>TRBV5-6|10
ASSLRFSEQF
>TRBV6-1|14
ASSYEGPPVTDEQF
>TRBV12-3/TRBV12-4|13
ASSFETESTDTQY
>TRBV5-1|11
ASSLYWNTEAF
>TRBV6-6|12
ASSYAQGGNEQF
>TRBV3-1|14
ASSQARVEQGYEQY
>TRBV12-3/TRBV12-4|11
ASSFPASYEQY
>TRBV11-1|12
ASSLLAGPGELF
>TRBV29-1|9
SVGGTDGYT
>TRBV12-3/TRBV12-4|13
ASSLRDRSKNIQY
>TRBV27|15
ASSPAGGRGFYNEQF
>TRBV6-1|12
ASTLTFVQETQY
>TRBV29-1|11
SVEEGTDYGYT
>TRBV5-1|14
ASRQRQGAMTDTQY
>TRBV5-1|12
ASSSSGQNTEAF
>TRBV19|13
ASSMDTSGANVLT
>TRBV10-3|13
AISDGLAGEVEQF
>TRBV2|9
ASTAYNEQF
>TRBV6-5|14
ASSYSTSGRSNEQF
>TRBV19|13
ASSIWQEGNTEAF
>TRBV30|11
ASSRGGSREQF